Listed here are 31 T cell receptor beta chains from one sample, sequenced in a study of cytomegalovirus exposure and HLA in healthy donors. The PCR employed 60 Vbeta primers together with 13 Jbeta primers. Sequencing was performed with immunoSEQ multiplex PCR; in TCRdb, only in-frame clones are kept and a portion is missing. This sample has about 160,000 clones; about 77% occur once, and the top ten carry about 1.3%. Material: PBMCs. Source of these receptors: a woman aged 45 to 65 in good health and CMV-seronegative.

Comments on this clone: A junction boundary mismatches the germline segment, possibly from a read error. The CDR3 DNA reads TGCGCCAGCACCTTGGGACTAGCGAGACTCAATGAGCAGTTCTTC. Its protein product is CASTLGLARLNEQFF. The V and J genes are TRBV5-1 and TRBJ2-1; 10 bases map to TRBD2. The CDR3 contains 15 residues. Germline V CDR1 and CDR2: SGHRS, YFSETQ.

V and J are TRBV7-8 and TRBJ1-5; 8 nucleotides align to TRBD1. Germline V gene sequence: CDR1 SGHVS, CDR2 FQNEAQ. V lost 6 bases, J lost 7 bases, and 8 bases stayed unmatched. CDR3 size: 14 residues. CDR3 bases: TGTGCCAGCAGTCGTGACAGGGGAAGCCAGCCCCAGCATTTT. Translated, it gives CASSRDRGSQPQHF. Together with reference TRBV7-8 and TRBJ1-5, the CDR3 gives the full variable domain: GAGVSQSPRYKVAKRGQDVALRCDPISGHVSLFWYQQALGQGPEFLTYFQNEAQLDKSGLPSDRFFAERPEGSVSTLKIQRTQQEDSAVYLCASSRDRGSQPQHFGDGTRLSIL.

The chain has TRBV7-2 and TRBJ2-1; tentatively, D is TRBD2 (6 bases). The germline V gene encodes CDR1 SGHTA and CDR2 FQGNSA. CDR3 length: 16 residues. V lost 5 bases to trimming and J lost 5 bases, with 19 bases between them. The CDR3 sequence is CASSPQGGAGNNEQFF. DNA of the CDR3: TGTGCCAGCAGCCCCCAAGGCGGGGCAGGCAACAATGAGCAGTTCTTC. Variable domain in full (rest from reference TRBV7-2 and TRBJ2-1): GAGVSQSPSNKVTEKGKDVELRCDPISGHTALYWYRQSLGQGLEFLIYFQGNSAPDKSGLPSDRFSAERTGGSVSTLTIQRTQQEDSAVYLCASSPQGGAGNNEQFFGPGTRLTVL.

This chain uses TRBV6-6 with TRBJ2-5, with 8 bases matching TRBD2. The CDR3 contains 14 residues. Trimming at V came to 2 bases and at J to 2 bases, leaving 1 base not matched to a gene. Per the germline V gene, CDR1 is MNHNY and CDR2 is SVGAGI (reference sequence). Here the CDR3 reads CASSYGGGQETQYF. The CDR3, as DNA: TGTGCCAGCAGTTACGGCGGGGGGCAAGAGACCCAGTACTTC.

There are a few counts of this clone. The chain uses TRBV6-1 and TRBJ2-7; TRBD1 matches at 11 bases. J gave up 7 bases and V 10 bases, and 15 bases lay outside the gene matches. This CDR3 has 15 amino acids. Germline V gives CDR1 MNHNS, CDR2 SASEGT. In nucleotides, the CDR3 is TGTGCCACCCTGATACTTCCGGACAGGGGGCATGAGCAGTACTTC. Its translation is CATLILPDRGHEQYF.

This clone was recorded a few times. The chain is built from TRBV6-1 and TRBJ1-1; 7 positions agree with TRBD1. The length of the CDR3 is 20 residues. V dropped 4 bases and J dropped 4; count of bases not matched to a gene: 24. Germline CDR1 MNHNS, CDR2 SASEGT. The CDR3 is CASSARSRGTVNTVFTEAFF. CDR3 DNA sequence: TGTGCCAGCAGTGCTCGATCACGAGGGACAGTGAACACAGTGTTCACTGAAGCTTTCTTT.

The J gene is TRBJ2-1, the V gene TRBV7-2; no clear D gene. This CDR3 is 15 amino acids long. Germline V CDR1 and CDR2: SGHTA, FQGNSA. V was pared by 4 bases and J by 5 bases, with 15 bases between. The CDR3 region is CASSWSGPINNEQFF. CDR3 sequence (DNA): TGTGCCAGCAGCTGGTCTGGGCCAATCAACAATGAGCAGTTCTTC.

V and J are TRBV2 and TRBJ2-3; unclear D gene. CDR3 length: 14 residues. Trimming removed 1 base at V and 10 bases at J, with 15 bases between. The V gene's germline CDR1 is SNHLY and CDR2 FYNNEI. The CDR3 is CASSEERLEVPQYF. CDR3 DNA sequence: TGTGCCAGCAGTGAAGAAAGGTTAGAGGTTCCGCAGTATTTT.

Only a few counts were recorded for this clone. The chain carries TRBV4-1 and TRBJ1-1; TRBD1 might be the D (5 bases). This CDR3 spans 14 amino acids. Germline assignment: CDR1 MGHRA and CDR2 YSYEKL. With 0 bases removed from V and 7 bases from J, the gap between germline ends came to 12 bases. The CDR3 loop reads CASSQERTRIEAFF. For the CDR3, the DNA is TGCGCCAGCAGCCAAGAGAGGACAAGAATTGAAGCTTTCTTT.

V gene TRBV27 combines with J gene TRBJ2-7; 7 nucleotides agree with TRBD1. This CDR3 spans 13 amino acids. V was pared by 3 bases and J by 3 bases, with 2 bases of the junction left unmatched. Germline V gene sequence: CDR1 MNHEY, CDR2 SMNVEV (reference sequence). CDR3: CASSFSGGYEQYF. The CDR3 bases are TGTGCCAGCAGTTTTTCAGGGGGCTACGAGCAGTACTTC.

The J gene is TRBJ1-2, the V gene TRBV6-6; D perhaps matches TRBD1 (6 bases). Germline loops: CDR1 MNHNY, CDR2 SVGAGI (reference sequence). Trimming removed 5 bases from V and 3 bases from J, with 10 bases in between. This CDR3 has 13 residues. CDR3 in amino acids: CASSNRDYYGYTF. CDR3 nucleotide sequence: TGTGCCAGCAGTAACAGGGATTACTATGGCTACACCTTC.

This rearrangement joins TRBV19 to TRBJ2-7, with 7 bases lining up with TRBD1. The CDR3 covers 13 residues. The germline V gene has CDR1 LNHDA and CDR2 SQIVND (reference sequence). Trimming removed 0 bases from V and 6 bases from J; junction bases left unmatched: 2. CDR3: CASSIERGREQYF. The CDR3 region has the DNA TGTGCCAGTAGTATAGAGAGGGGGCGCGAGCAGTACTTC.

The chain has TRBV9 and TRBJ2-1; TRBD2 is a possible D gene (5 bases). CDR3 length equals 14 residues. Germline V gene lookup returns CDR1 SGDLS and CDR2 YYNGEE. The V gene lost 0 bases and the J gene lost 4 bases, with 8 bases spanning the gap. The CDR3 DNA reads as TGTGCCAGCAGCGTAGCCGGGGAATACAATGAGCAGTTCTTC. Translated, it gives CASSVAGEYNEQFF. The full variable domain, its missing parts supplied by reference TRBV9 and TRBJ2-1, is DSGVTQTPKHLITATGQRVTLRCSPRSGDLSVYWYQQSLDQGLQFLIQYYNGEERAKGNILERFSAQQFPDLHSELNLSSLELGDSALYFCASSVAGEYNEQFFGPGTRLTVL.

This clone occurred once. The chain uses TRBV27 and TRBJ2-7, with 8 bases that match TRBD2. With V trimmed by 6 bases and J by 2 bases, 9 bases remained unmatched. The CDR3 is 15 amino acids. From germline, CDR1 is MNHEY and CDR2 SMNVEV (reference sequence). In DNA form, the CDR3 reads TGTGCCAGCAGAGGTCGGTCAGCGGGGGCCTACGAGCAGTACTTC. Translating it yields CASRGRSAGAYEQYF.

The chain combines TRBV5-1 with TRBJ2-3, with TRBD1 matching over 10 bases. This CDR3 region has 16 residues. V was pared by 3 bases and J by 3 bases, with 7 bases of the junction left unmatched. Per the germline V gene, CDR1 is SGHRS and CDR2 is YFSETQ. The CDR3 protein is CASSWGDRGLTDTQYF. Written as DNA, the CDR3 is TGCGCCAGCAGCTGGGGTGACAGGGGGCTGACAGATACGCAGTATTTT.

The CDR3 sequence is CASSSPAGQGNEKLFF. The CDR3 bases are TGTGCCAGCAGTTCACCCGCCGGGCAGGGTAATGAAAAACTGTTTTTT. The chain combines TRBV28 with TRBJ1-4; a weak D match, TRBD1 (5 bases). Trimming left V 4 bases short and J 4 bases short, with 16 bases between. This CDR3 has 16 residues. From germline, CDR1 is MDHEN and CDR2 SYDVKM. Full variable domain (rest looked up from reference TRBV28 and TRBJ1-4): DVKVTQSSRYLVKRTGEKVFLECVQDMDHENMFWYRQDPGLGLRLIYFSYDVKMKEKGDIPEGYSVSREKKERFSLILESASTNQTSMYLCASSSPAGQGNEKLFFGSGTQLSVL.

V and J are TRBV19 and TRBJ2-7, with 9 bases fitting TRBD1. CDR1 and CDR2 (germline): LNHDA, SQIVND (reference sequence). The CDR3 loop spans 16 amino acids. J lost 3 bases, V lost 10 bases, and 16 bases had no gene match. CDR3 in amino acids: CATSPRLNRGLYEQYF. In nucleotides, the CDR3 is TGTGCCACCAGCCCCAGACTAAACAGGGGGCTCTACGAGCAGTACTTC.

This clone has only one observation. CDR3 DNA sequence: TGTGCCAGCAGCCGCGGGACAGTGGTAAACACCATATATTTT. Amino acid sequence: CASSRGTVVNTIYF. This chain links TRBV28 with TRBJ1-3, with 7 bases identical to TRBD1. Unmatched junction bases numbered 8, after V lost 6 bases and J lost 6 bases. Germline assignment: CDR1 MDHEN and CDR2 SYDVKM. There are 14 residues in the CDR3.

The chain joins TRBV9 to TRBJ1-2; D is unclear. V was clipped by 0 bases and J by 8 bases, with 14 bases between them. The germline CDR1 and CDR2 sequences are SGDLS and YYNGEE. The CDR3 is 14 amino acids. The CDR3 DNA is TGTGCCAGCAGCGTAGCTACGGGAGAGGAAGGCTACACCTTC. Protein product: CASSVATGEEGYTF.

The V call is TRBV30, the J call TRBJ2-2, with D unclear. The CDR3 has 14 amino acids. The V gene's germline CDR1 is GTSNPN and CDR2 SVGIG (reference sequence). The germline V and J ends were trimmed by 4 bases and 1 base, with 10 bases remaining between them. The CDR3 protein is CAWIYDLNTGELFF. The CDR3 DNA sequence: TGTGCCTGGATATATGACTTGAACACCGGGGAGCTGTTTTTT.

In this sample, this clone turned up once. Here the CDR3 reads CASSLAPRQGNTEAFF. DNA of the CDR3: TGTGCCAGCAGCCTAGCTCCCAGACAGGGAAACACTGAAGCTTTCTTT. This chain joins TRBV5-6 and TRBJ1-1; TRBD1 agrees at 7 bases. CDR3 length equals 16 residues. Germline V gene data show CDR1 as SGHDT and CDR2 as YYEEEE. V was pared by 4 bases and J by 2 bases, with 11 bases of the junction left unmatched. Supplemented by reference TRBV5-6 and TRBJ1-1, the full variable domain reads DAGVTQSPTHLIKTRGQQVTLRCSPKSGHDTVSWYQQALGQGPQFIFQYYEEEERQRGNFPDRFSGHQFPNYSSELNVNALLLGDSALYLCASSLAPRQGNTEAFFGQGTRLTVV.

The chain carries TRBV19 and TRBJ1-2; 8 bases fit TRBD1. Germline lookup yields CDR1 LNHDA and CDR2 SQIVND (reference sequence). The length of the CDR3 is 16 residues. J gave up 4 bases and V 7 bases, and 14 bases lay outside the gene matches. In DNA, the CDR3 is TGTGCCAGTAAAGGGATCGGGACAGGCCGACTCTATGGCTACACCTTC. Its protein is CASKGIGTGRLYGYTF.

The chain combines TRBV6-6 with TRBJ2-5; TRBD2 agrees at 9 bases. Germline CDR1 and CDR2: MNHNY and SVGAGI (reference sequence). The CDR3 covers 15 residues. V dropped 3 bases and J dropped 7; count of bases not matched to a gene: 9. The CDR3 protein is CASSYGGGREGTQYF. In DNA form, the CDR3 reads TGTGCCAGCAGTTATGGTGGCGGGAGGGAAGGGACCCAGTACTTC.

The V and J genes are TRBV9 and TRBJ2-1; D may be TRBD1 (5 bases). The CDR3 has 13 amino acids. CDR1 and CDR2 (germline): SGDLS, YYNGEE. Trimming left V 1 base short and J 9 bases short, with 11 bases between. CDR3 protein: CASSVLQGIEQFF. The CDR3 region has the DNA TGTGCCAGCAGCGTACTGCAGGGTATTGAGCAGTTCTTC.

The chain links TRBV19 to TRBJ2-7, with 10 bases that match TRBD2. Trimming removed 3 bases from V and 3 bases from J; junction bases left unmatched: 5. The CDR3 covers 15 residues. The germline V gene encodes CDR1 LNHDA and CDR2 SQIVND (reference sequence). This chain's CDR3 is CASSIGASGSYEQYF. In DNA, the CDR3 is TGTGCCAGTAGTATTGGGGCTAGCGGGAGCTACGAGCAGTACTTC.

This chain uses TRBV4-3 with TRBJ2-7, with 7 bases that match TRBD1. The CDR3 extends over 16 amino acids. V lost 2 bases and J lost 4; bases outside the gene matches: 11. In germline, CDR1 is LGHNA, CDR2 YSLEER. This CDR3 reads CASSQLGTEEYYEQYF. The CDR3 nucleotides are TGCGCCAGCAGCCAATTGGGGACAGAAGAATATTACGAGCAGTACTTC.

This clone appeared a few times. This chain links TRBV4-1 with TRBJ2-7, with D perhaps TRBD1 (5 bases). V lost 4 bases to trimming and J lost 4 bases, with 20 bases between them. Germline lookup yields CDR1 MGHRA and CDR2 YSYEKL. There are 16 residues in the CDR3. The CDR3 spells CASSLFYRGSFYEQYF. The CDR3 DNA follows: TGCGCCAGCAGCCTTTTTTATAGGGGTAGTTTTTACGAGCAGTACTTC.

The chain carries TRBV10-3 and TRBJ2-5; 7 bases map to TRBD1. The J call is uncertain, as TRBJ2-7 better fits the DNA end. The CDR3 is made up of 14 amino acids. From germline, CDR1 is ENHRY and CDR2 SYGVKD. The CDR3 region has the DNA TGTGCCATCACCCCCGGACAGGCCGCCTACGAGCAGTACTTC. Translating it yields CAITPGQAAYEQYF.

CDR3 in amino acids: CAWRPQGLKLLQYF. The CDR3 DNA follows: TGTGCCTGGAGGCCCCAGGGCTTGAAACTGTTGCAGTACTTC. The chain links TRBV30 to TRBJ2-7; TRBD1 is a possible D gene (5 bases). CDR1 GTSNPN and CDR2 SVGIG come from the germline V gene (reference sequence). V was shortened by 3 bases and J by 9 bases, with 21 bases between the two germline ends. The CDR3 contains 14 residues. Complete variable domain (other parts from reference TRBV30 and TRBJ2-7): SQTIHQWPATLVQPVGSPLSLECTVEGTSNPNLYWYRQAAGRGLQLLFYSVGIGQISSEVPQNLSASRPQDRQFILSSKKLLLSDSGFYLCAWRPQGLKLLQYFGPGTRLTVT.

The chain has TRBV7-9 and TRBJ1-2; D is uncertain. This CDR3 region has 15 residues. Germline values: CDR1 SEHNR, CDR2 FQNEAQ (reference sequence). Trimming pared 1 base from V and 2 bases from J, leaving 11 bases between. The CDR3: CASSLGTELNYGYTF. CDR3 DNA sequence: TGTGCCAGCAGCTTAGGTACCGAACTAAACTATGGCTACACCTTC.

The CDR3 protein is CASSPTAGAVEQYF. For the CDR3, the DNA is TGCGCCAGCAGCCCAACGGCGGGGGCGGTCGAGCAGTACTTC. This rearrangement joins TRBV5-1 to TRBJ2-7, with D possibly TRBD2 on 7 matching bases. CDR1 SGHRS and CDR2 YFSETQ come from the germline V gene. V lost 4 bases and J 6 bases, leaving 17 bases between the germline ends. The CDR3 consists of 14 residues.